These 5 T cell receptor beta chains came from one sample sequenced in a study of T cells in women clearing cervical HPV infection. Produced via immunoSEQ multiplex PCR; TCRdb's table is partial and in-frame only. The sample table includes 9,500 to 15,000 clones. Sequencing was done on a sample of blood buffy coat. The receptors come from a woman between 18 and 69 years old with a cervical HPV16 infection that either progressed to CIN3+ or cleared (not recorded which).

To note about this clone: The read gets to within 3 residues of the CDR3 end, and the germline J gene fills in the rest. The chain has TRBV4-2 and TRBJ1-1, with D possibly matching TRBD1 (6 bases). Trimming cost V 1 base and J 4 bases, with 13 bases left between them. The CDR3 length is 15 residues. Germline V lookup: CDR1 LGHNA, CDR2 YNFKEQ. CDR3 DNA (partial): TGTGCCAGCAGCCAAGTGGGAACAGGGTCCACTGAA. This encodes CASSQVGTGSTE. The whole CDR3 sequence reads CASSQVGTGSTEAFF.

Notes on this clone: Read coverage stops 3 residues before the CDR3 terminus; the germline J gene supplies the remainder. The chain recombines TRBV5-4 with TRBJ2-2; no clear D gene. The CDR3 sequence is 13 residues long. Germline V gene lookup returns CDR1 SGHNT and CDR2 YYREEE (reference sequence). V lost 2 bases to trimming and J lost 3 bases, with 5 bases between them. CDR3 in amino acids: CASSFTDTGELFF. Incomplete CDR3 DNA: TGTGCCAGCAGCTTTACGGACACCGGGGAG.

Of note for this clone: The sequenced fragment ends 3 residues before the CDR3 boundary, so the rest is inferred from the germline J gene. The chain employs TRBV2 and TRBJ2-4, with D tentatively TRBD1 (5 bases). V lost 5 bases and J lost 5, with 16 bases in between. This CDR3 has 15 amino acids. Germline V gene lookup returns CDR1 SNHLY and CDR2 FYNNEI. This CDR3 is CASSPIQGRENIQYF. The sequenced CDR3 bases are TGTGCCAGCAGTCCCATTCAGGGAAGGGAAAACATT.

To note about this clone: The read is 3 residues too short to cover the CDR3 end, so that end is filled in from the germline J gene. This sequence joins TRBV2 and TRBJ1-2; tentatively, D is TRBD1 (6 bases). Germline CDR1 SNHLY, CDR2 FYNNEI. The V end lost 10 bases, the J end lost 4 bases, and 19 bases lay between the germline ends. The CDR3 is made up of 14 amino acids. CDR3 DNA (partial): TGTGCCACCAGCCCGGAAACAGGGATCTATGGC. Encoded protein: CATSPETGIYG. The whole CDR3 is CATSPETGIYGYTF.

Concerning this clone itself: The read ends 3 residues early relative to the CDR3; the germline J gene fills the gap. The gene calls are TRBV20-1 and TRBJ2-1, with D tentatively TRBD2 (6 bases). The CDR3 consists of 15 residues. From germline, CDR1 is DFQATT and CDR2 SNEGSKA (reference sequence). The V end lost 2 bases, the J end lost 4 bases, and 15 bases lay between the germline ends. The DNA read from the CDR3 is TGCAGTGCTAGAATCCCGGGGACTCAATACAATGAG. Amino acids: CSARIPGTQYNE. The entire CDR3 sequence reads CSARIPGTQYNEQFF.